This TCR beta chain comes out of a study of siplizumab effects on memory and regulatory T cells. Clones were read by immunoSEQ multiplex PCR, and TCRdb kept only the in-frame ones, dropping some. The top ten hold roughly 0.78% of the sample, which has some 100,000 clones, 92% seen once. This CDR3 comprises 14 residues. The V gene lost 0 bases and the J gene lost 0 bases, with 7 bases spanning the gap. Germline assignment: CDR1 SGHRS and CDR2 YFSETQ. This TCR was recovered from a human donor in good health. Sequences were obtained from Tregs sorted from blood. The J gene is TRBJ2-7, the V gene TRBV5-1, with D perhaps matching TRBD1 (6 bases). The CDR3 DNA reads as TGCGCCAGCAGCTTGGGACAGGCCTCCTACGAGCAGTACTTC. It codes for CASSLGQASYEQYF. The whole variable domain, filled in from reference TRBV5-1 and TRBJ2-7, reads KAGVTQTPRYLIKTRGQQVTLSCSPISGHRSVSWYQQTPGQGLQFLFEYFSETQRNKGNFPGRFSGRQFSNSRSEMNVSTLELGDSALYLCASSLGQASYEQYFGPGTRLTVT.